This T cell receptor (beta chain) came from a study of glioma-infiltrating T cells after dendritic cell vaccination. Study overall: Patients received three intradermal dendritic cell vaccine injections at biweekly intervals.

This CDR3 contains 13 residues. The germline CDR1 and CDR2 sequences are SEHNR and FQNEAQ (reference sequence). The V end lost 3 bases, the J end lost 1 base, and 6 bases lay between the germline ends. With respect to this clone: In the same sample, other DNA sequences code for this CDR3.

Isocitrate dehydrogenase mutation was absent in all glioblastoma patients. The method was immunoSEQ multiplex PCR; TCRdb's version includes in-frame clones alone and lacks a portion of them. The data contain fewer than 85,000 clones, approximately 80% of them seen just once; the ten biggest clones take up roughly 7.7%. This clonotype was obtained from a human donor with glioblastoma. This chain joins TRBV7-9 and TRBJ1-1; D remains ambiguous. The input for sequencing was blood, taken before dendritic cell vaccination. The CDR3 bases are TGTGCCAGCAGCTTCTCCGGGAACACTGAAGCTTTCTTT. This encodes CASSFSGNTEAFF.